The 25 T cell receptor beta chains given below trace back to one sample, sequenced in a study of blood T cell repertoires in COVID-19 (dated by TCRdb to the early 2020s). Libraries were prepared through the immunoSEQ multiplex PCR assay. TCRdb limited this immuneACCESS table to in-frame rearrangements with V and J called. A share of clones is missing; checked studies link under half to unresolved V genes, and the rest is unexplained. Counted in this sample were around 170,000 clones; 80% to 85% of them appeared once. The top ten clones comprise around 6.3% of the sample. The sequenced sample was peripheral blood. The receptor set was obtained from a woman aged 40-49 years with acute or convalescent COVID-19.

The rearrangement uses TRBV5-1 and TRBJ2-4, with D maybe TRBD1 (6 bases). Germline V lookup: CDR1 SGHRS, CDR2 YFSETQ. The CDR3 totals 15 residues. The V end lost 2 bases, the J end lost 3 bases, and 12 bases lay between the germline ends. The CDR3: CASSFTGFGKNIQYF. The CDR3 nucleotides read TGCGCCAGCAGCTTTACAGGGTTTGGCAAAAACATTCAGTACTTC.

The chain is built from TRBV28 and TRBJ2-3; 8 nucleotides line up with TRBD2. The CDR3 length is 14 residues. The trim removed 6 bases at V and 5 bases at J, leaving 7 bases unmatched. CDR1 and CDR2 (germline): MDHEN, SYDVKM. The CDR3 reads CASSQAGDIDTQYF. The CDR3 region has the DNA TGTGCCAGCAGCCAAGCGGGGGACATAGATACGCAGTATTTT.

V is TRBV10-3 and J is TRBJ2-7, with 11 bases matching TRBD1. V gave up 5 bases and J gave up 0 bases; unmatched junction bases: 21. There are 21 residues in the CDR3. Germline V gene data show CDR1 as ENHRY and CDR2 as SYGVKD. CDR3 sequence (DNA): TGTGCCATCAGTAGCGGGGCGACAGTGATTGGGGGGACAGGGGGCTCCTACGAGCAGTACTTC. Amino acid sequence: CAISSGATVIGGTGGSYEQYF.

In this sample, this clone turned up once. V and J are TRBV28 and TRBJ1-5; D is ambiguous. CDR1 and CDR2 from the germline V gene are MDHEN and SYDVKM. The CDR3 extends over 14 amino acids. V was trimmed by 10 bases and J by 0 bases, leaving 13 bases between them. CDR3 in DNA: TGTGCCACCGGAGCTGGTTATAGCAATCAGCCCCAGCATTTT. It translates to CATGAGYSNQPQHF.

The chain recombines TRBV3-1 (or the pseudogene TRBV3-2) with TRBJ2-7; D is possibly TRBD2 (5 bases). Per the germline V gene, CDR1 is LGHDT and CDR2 is YNNKEL (reference sequence). The germline V and J ends were trimmed by 3 bases and 2 bases, with 14 bases remaining between them. This CDR3 has 15 residues. This CDR3 is CASSHERTGPYEQYF. CDR3 sequence (DNA): TGTGCCAGCAGCCATGAGAGGACTGGTCCCTACGAGCAGTACTTC.

The CDR3 here is CASFARTGQTGNQPQHF. The CDR3 nucleotides are TGTGCCAGCTTCGCGAGGACAGGGCAAACGGGCAATCAGCCCCAGCATTTT. The V and J genes are TRBV28 and TRBJ1-5; 8 bases line up with TRBD1. Germline V gene sequence: CDR1 MDHEN, CDR2 SYDVKM. The length of the CDR3 is 17 residues. J was trimmed by 2 bases and V by 8 bases; bases with no gene match: 14.

This chain uses TRBV28 with TRBJ1-4, with D maybe TRBD1 (6 bases). The CDR3 contains 15 residues. The germline gives CDR1 MDHEN, CDR2 SYDVKM. V was shortened by 6 bases and J by 5 bases, with 16 bases between the two germline ends. The DNA of the CDR3 is TGTGCCAGCAGGCCCACAGGGACAAAAAATGAAAAACTGTTTTTT. The encoded protein is CASRPTGTKNEKLFF.

V is TRBV19 and J is TRBJ2-1, with 7 bases aligning to TRBD2. CDR3 length equals 18 residues. Germline V CDR1 and CDR2: LNHDA, SQIVND (reference sequence). After removal of 0 bases from V and 3 bases from J, the junction contained 11 bases not matched to a gene. CDR3 sequence reads: CASSIDPPGGRLYNEQFF. The CDR3 DNA reads TGTGCCAGTAGTATAGATCCCCCCGGCGGGAGACTCTACAATGAGCAGTTCTTC. Based on the CDR3 plus reference TRBV19 and TRBJ2-1, the full variable domain is DGGITQSPKYLFRKEGQNVTLSCEQNLNHDAMYWYRQDPGQGLRLIYYSQIVNDFQKGDIAEGYSVSREKKESFPLTVTSAQKNPTAFYLCASSIDPPGGRLYNEQFFGPGTRLTVL.

This sequence joins TRBV3-1 (or the pseudogene TRBV3-2) and TRBJ1-6; TRBD1 is a possible D gene (6 bases). Germline CDR1 and CDR2: LGHDT and YNNKEL (reference sequence). The CDR3 is made up of 12 amino acids. V dropped 6 bases and J dropped 8 bases, with 8 bases sitting between them. The CDR3 DNA reads as TGTGCCAGCAGGGCAGGGGATTCACCCCTCCACTTT. Its protein is CASRAGDSPLHF.

This clone appeared a few times. This rearrangement joins TRBV7-9 to TRBJ1-5, with 7 positions matching TRBD1. This CDR3 has 14 residues. The V and J ends lost 3 bases and 3 bases, in that order; junction bases with no gene match: 2. Germline lookup yields CDR1 SEHNR and CDR2 FQNEAQ (reference sequence). CDR3 DNA sequence: TGTGCCAGCAGCTTGACAGGGCCCAATCAGCCCCAGCATTTT. As protein: CASSLTGPNQPQHF. Full variable domain (remainder filled in from reference TRBV7-9 and TRBJ1-5): DTGVSQNPRHKITKRGQNVTFRCDPISEHNRLYWYRQTLGQGPEFLTYFQNEAQLEKSRLLSDRFSAERPKGSFSTLEIQRTEQGDSAMYLCASSLTGPNQPQHFGDGTRLSIL.

The V and J genes are TRBV6-6 and TRBJ2-7, with a weak D call TRBD1 (6 bases). The germline V and J ends were trimmed by 6 bases and 2 bases, with 14 bases remaining between them. This CDR3 comprises 14 residues. CDR1 and CDR2 from the germline V gene are MNHNY and SVGAGI (reference sequence). In DNA, the CDR3 is TGTGCCAGCAGCGGCCACGGACAGACCTACGAGCAGTACTTC. Its protein product is CASSGHGQTYEQYF.

CDR3 coding DNA: TGTGCCAGCAGTCCTAGGACAGGGCGTGGCTACACCTTC. Encoded protein: CASSPRTGRGYTF. The rearrangement uses TRBV28 and TRBJ1-2; 8 nucleotides match TRBD1. V lost 5 bases, J lost 7 bases, and 6 bases stayed unmatched. CDR3 length: 13 residues. Germline CDR1 is MDHEN and CDR2 is SYDVKM.

This clone was counted at least ten times. Here the CDR3 reads CASNRLAGEETQYF. CDR3 sequence (DNA): TGTGCCAGCAACCGACTAGCGGGGGAAGAGACCCAGTACTTC. The gene calls are TRBV2 and TRBJ2-5; 12 nucleotides line up with TRBD2. V lost 7 bases to trimming and J lost 3 bases; unmatched junction nucleotides: 3. The CDR3 has 14 residues. Germline CDR1 reads SNHLY; CDR2 reads FYNNEI.

The V gene is TRBV28, the J gene TRBJ1-2; D call uncertain. Germline CDR1 and CDR2: MDHEN and SYDVKM. Trimming cost V 3 bases and J 6 bases, with 11 bases left between them. The CDR3 sequence is 13 residues long. In DNA form, the CDR3 reads TGTGCCAGCAGTTTCGGATGGCGGGATGGCTACACCTTC. It yields the protein CASSFGWRDGYTF.

This clone was detected only a few times. The chain employs TRBV3-1 (or the pseudogene TRBV3-2) and TRBJ2-1; 8 positions match TRBD2. The ends lost 3 bases at V and 8 bases at J; junction bases unmatched: 18. The CDR3 has 18 amino acids. Germline V gene data show CDR1 as LGHDT and CDR2 as YNNKEL (reference sequence). The CDR3 spells CASSHQSPGLASLHEQFF. CDR3 sequence (DNA): TGTGCCAGCAGCCACCAAAGCCCCGGACTAGCTTCTTTACATGAGCAGTTCTTC.

The chain carries TRBV28 and TRBJ2-1, with 8 positions matching TRBD2. The J segment lost 5 bases and the V segment lost 3 bases, leaving 9 bases of the junction unmatched. This CDR3 is built from 16 residues. Per germline, CDR1 MDHEN and CDR2 SYDVKM. The CDR3, as DNA: TGTGCCAGCAGTTTTTTCCACGGGGGGGAGGACAATGAGCAGTTCTTC. The encoded protein is CASSFFHGGEDNEQFF.

The chain recombines TRBV6-5 with TRBJ1-4; TRBD1 might be the D (5 bases). This CDR3 is 14 amino acids long. CDR1 and CDR2 from the germline V gene are MNHEY and SVGAGI. The germline V and J ends were trimmed by 7 bases and 4 bases, with 13 bases remaining between them. The CDR3 here is CASKTGTNNEKLFF. The CDR3 DNA reads as TGTGCCAGCAAAACCGGGACTAATAATGAAAAACTGTTTTTT.

This chain joins TRBV3-1 (or the pseudogene TRBV3-2) and TRBJ2-7; a weak D match, TRBD2 (6 bases). The CDR3 runs to 13 residues. In germline, CDR1 is LGHDT, CDR2 YNNKEL (reference sequence). The V end lost 4 bases, the J end lost 4 bases, and 11 bases lay between the germline ends. The CDR3 coding sequence is TGTGCCAGCAGCCGGGACTCGTGGTACGAGCAGTACTTC. Translated: CASSRDSWYEQYF.

This chain uses TRBV5-6 with TRBJ1-2; the match to TRBD1 covers 9 bases. This CDR3 region has 16 residues. The J segment lost 1 base and the V segment lost 0 bases, leaving 4 bases of the junction unmatched. Germline V lookup: CDR1 SGHDT, CDR2 YYEEEE. Written as DNA, the CDR3 is TGTGCCAGCAGCTTGGGACAGGGGGTTATTAACTATGGCTACACCTTC. It codes for CASSLGQGVINYGYTF.

This clone was found once. The chain combines TRBV27 with TRBJ2-1; D call uncertain. CDR1 is MNHEY, CDR2 SMNVEV, per germline (reference sequence). The CDR3 loop spans 13 amino acids. V lost 6 bases and J lost 7, with 13 bases in between. CDR3 in amino acids: CASRWAEPNEQFF. The CDR3 DNA reads as TGTGCCAGCAGATGGGCAGAACCAAATGAGCAGTTCTTC.

The rearrangement links TRBV19 to TRBJ2-5; a possible D gene is TRBD2 (6 bases). This CDR3 spans 15 amino acids. The germline CDR1 and CDR2 sequences are LNHDA and SQIVND (reference sequence). V lost 4 bases to trimming and J lost 6 bases, with 18 bases between them. The CDR3 DNA follows: TGTGCCAGTAGTACAGGAGGGCCGTACGTCCAGACCCAGTACTTC. Amino acid sequence: CASSTGGPYVQTQYF.

The gene calls are TRBV30 and TRBJ1-2; D is undetermined. Trimming left V 1 base short and J 5 bases short, with 20 bases between. Germline values: CDR1 GTSNPN, CDR2 SVGIG (reference sequence). The CDR3 contains 16 residues. Here the CDR3 reads CAWSAPKVTTPYGYTF. The DNA of the CDR3 is TGTGCCTGGAGTGCCCCGAAGGTCACTACTCCATATGGCTACACCTTC.

The rearrangement joins TRBV7-6 to TRBJ2-1, with D possibly matching TRBD1 (6 bases). Trimming removed 5 bases from V and 1 base from J, with 12 bases in between. The CDR3 has 15 residues. Germline V lookup: CDR1 SGHVS, CDR2 FNYEAQ. The CDR3, as DNA: TGTGCCAGCAGCGGGGGCTGGGGGTCCTACAATGAGCAGTTCTTC. Protein sequence: CASSGGWGSYNEQFF.

V is TRBV7-8 and J is TRBJ1-1, with D possibly TRBD1 on 5 matching bases. Trimming cost V 5 bases and J 6 bases, with 13 bases left between them. The length of the CDR3 is 13 residues. CDR1 is SGHVS, CDR2 FQNEAQ, per germline. The CDR3 loop reads CASSRFDSPEAFF. The CDR3 DNA is TGTGCCAGCAGCCGGTTCGACAGCCCTGAAGCTTTCTTT.

The chain carries TRBV5-1 and TRBJ2-5; 13 bases are a match to TRBD2. Germline loops: CDR1 SGHRS, CDR2 YFSETQ. Trimming cost V 3 bases and J 2 bases; bases outside gene matches: 4. The CDR3 has 16 residues. The CDR3 nucleotides are TGCGCCAGCAGCTCTCCGGGACTAGCGGGACAAGAGACCCAGTACTTC. Translation: CASSSPGLAGQETQYF.